In this sample, the clone carrying this T cell receptor (beta chain) turned up a few times. The antigen is undetermined. These data come from a study of OX40 agonist ivuxolimab in advanced cancers. Across the study: The treatment was a fully human IgG2 OX40 agonist, ivuxolimab.

This CDR3 region has 18 residues. Trimming cost V 4 bases and J 4 bases; bases outside gene matches: 15. Per the germline V gene, CDR1 is SGHRS and CDR2 is YFSETQ. Overall study findings and caveats: Dose levels from 0.1 to 3.0 mg/kg saw CD4+ and CD8+ blood T cells expand clonally by week 6.

Assay used: immunoSEQ multiplex PCR; TCRdb lists only in-frame clones, some missing. Of tens of thousands of clones in the sample, approximately 85% were seen once. Prior autoimmune disease or systemic immunosuppression barred patients. This chain uses TRBV5-1 with TRBJ2-3; 10 bases are shared with TRBD1. This clonotype was sampled from an adult with an advanced solid tumor such as melanoma, head and neck, liver or kidney cancer. The sample was CD4+ or CD8+ T cells sorted from blood, taken in a trial of the OX40 agonist ivuxolimab. The CDR3, as DNA: TGCGCCAGCAGCAACTTACCGGGACAGGGGCCCGGTCCAGATACGCAGTATTTT. Translated, it gives CASSNLPGQGPGPDTQYF.